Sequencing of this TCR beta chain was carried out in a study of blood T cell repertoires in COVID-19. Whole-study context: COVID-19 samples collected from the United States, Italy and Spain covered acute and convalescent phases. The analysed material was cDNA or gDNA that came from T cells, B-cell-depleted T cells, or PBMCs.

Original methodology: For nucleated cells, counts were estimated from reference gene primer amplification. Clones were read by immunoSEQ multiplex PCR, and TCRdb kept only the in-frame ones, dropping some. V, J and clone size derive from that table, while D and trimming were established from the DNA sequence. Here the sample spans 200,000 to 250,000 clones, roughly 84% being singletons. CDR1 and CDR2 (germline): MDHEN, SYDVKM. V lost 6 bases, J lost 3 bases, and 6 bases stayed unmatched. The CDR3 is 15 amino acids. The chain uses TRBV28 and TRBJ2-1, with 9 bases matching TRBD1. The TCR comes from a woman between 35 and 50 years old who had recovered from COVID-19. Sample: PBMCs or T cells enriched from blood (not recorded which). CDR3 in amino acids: CASRKTGQGYNEQFF. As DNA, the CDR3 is TGTGCCAGCAGAAAAACGGGACAGGGCTACAATGAGCAGTTCTTC.